The 9 T cell receptor beta chains reported below all come from one sample, sequenced in a study of T cells in Graves' hyperthyroidism and ophthalmopathy. Regions amplified from RNA transcripts were the TCR beta CDR3 regions. TCR CDR3 underwent first-round RT-PCR with the HTBI primer set. Each CDR3 protein is one row after TCRdb ran MiXCR on the multiplex PCR reads. The sample gives 500,000 to 550,000 distinct CDR3 sequences, about 20% of which show up once; less than 55% is in the top ten. The material sequenced was blood. The receptor source for this set is a man aged 40-49 years with Graves' ophthalmopathy.

Many counts were recorded for this clonotype. The chain uses TRBV2 and TRBJ2-3; 13 bases align to TRBD2. The CDR3 runs 15 residues. The germline V gene has CDR1 SNHLY and CDR2 FYNNEI. With 7 bases clipped from V and 4 bases from J, the junction kept 5 bases outside the gene matches. The CDR3 DNA reads TGTGCCAGCATTAGACTAGCGGGAGGATCAGATACGCAGTATTTT. Translating gives CASIRLAGGSDTQYF.

This clonotype has only a few counts. V is TRBV18 and J is TRBJ2-2; D ambiguous. CDR3 length: 16 residues. V lost 3 bases to trimming and J lost 4 bases, with 15 bases between them. Germline CDR1 KGHSH, CDR2 LQKENI. In DNA form, the CDR3 reads TGTGCCAGCTCACCGACCCAGGCGGCCCTCACCGGGGAGCTGTTTTTT. Translating it yields CASSPTQAALTGELFF.

The chain carries TRBV28 and TRBJ2-1; 11 nucleotides line up with TRBD2. V was pared by 6 bases and J by 8 bases, with 9 bases of the junction left unmatched. There are 15 residues in the CDR3. Germline V gene data show CDR1 as MDHEN and CDR2 as SYDVKM. Here the CDR3 DNA reads TGTGCCAGCAGCCCAACTAGCGGGAGAGGGTATGAGCAGTTCTTC. It yields the protein CASSPTSGRGYEQFF.

This clonotype was recorded a few times. Possible read error: a much larger clone is one base away. This rearrangement joins TRBV28 to TRBJ1-1; TRBD1 might be the D (6 bases). This CDR3 has 18 amino acids. Germline values: CDR1 MDHEN, CDR2 SYDVKM. Trimming removed 4 bases at V and 4 bases at J, with 25 bases between. DNA of the CDR3: TGTGCCAGCAGTTCCTCCTTGGGGGCTCGGATTCAAAGCACTGAAGCTTTCTTT. It yields the protein CASSSSLGARIQSTEAFF.

This chain links TRBV18 with TRBJ2-1, with TRBD1 matching 9 bases. Losses at the gene ends were 4 bases for V and 0 bases for J; bases not matched to a gene: 4. The CDR3 length is 16 residues. From germline, CDR1 is KGHSH and CDR2 LQKENI. This CDR3 is CASSRGQGSSYNEQFF. Written as DNA, the CDR3 is TGTGCCAGCTCACGAGGACAGGGGAGCTCCTACAATGAGCAGTTCTTC.

The chain combines TRBV7-3 with TRBJ2-6; D unclear. V shed 5 bases and J shed 4 bases, with 12 bases lying between them. The length of the CDR3 is 15 residues. The germline V gene encodes CDR1 SGHTA and CDR2 FQGTGA. This CDR3 is CASSPTAAGANVLTF. Here the CDR3 DNA reads TGTGCCAGCAGCCCCACGGCCGCGGGGGCCAACGTCCTGACTTTC.

J is TRBJ1-1 and V is TRBV20-1; D possibly corresponds to TRBD1 (6 bases). CDR1 is DFQATT and CDR2 is SNEGSKA in the germline V gene (reference sequence). This CDR3 spans 10 amino acids. The CDR3 DNA is TGCAGCGTCCTACAGACAGGCGCTTTCTTT. This codes for CSVLQTGAFF.

The sample holds a few counts of this clonotype. The chain recombines TRBV19 with TRBJ1-1; D unresolved. With 3 bases removed from V and 0 bases from J, the gap between germline ends came to 11 bases. The CDR3 spans 15 residues. Germline V gene lookup returns CDR1 LNHDA and CDR2 SQIVND (reference sequence). The CDR3 DNA sequence: TGTGCCAGTAGTATTTCGCGGGCAATGAACACTGAAGCTTTCTTT. It specifies CASSISRAMNTEAFF.

Details on this clonotype: This may stem from a read error, because a much larger clone lies one nucleotide away. The genes are TRBV5-1 and TRBJ2-7, with D possibly TRBD2 on 5 matching bases. Trimming stripped 0 bases from V and 7 bases from J, with 17 bases between. In germline, CDR1 is SGHRS, CDR2 YFSETQ. This CDR3 region has 15 residues. CDR3 sequence: CASSLVRTGRAEQYF. CDR3 in DNA: TGCGCCAGCAGCTTGGTTCGGACTGGAAGAGCTGAGCAGTACTTC.